Detailed here is one T cell receptor (beta chain). Per germline, CDR1 SGHVS and CDR2 FQNEAQ. V lost 4 bases to trimming and J lost 6 bases; unmatched junction nucleotides: 7. The CDR3 runs to 16 residues. These data come from a study of cytomegalovirus exposure and HLA in healthy donors. For the study at large: The platform used for the roughly 110 validation repertoires matched that of the 500 to 850 first-cohort repertoires, a later analysis reported.

The repertoire was sequenced with immunoSEQ multiplex PCR; TCRdb's copy has only in-frame clones and lacks some. The sample lists around 150,000 clones, about nine tenths occurring once. The specimen sequenced was PBMCs. The genes are TRBV7-8 and TRBJ2-1, with 12 positions matching TRBD2. The sequence came from a man aged 18 to 30 in good health and CMV-seropositive. CDR3 in DNA: TGTGCCAGCAGCTGGCTAGCGGGAGGGCCGGCCAATGAGCAGTTCTTC. Translated: CASSWLAGGPANEQFF.